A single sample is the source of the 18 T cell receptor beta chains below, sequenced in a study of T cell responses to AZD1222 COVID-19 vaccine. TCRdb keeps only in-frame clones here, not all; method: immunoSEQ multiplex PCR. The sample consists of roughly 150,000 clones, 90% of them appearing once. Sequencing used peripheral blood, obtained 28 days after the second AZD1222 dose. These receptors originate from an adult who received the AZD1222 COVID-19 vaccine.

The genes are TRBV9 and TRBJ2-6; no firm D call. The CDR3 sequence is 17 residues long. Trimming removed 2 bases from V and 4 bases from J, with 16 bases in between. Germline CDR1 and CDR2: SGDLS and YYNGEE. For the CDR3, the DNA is TGTGCCAGCAGCGTTGGCTCAGGTCCCCTCGGGGCCAACGTCCTGACTTTC. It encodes CASSVGSGPLGANVLTF.

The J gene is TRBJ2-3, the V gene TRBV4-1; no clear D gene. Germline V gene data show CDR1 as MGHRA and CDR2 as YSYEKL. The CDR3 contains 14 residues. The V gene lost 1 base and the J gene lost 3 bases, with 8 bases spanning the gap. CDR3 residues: CASSQGQATDTQYF. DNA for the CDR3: TGCGCCAGCAGCCAAGGTCAGGCAACAGATACGCAGTATTTT.

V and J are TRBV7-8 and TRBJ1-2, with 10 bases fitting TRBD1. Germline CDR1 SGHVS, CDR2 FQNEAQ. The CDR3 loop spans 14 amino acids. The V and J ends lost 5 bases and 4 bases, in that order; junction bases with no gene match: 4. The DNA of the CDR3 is TGTGCCAGCAGCCCGACAGGGGGCTTCTATGGCTACACCTTC. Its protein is CASSPTGGFYGYTF. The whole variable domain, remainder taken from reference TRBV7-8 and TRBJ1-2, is GAGVSQSPRYKVAKRGQDVALRCDPISGHVSLFWYQQALGQGPEFLTYFQNEAQLDKSGLPSDRFFAERPEGSVSTLKIQRTQQEDSAVYLCASSPTGGFYGYTFGSGTRLTVV.

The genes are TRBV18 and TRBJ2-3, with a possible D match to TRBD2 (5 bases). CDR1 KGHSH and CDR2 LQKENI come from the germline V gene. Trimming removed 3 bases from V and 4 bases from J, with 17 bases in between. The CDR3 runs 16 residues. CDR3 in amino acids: CASSPALGRESDTQYF. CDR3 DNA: TGTGCCAGCTCACCCGCCTTGGGTAGGGAGTCAGATACGCAGTATTTT.

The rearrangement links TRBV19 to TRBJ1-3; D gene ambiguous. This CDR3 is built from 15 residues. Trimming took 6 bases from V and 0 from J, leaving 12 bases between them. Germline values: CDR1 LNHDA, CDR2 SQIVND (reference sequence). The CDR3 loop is CASRTDAPSGNTIYF. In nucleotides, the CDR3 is TGTGCCAGTAGAACTGACGCTCCCTCTGGAAACACCATATATTTT.

In DNA, the CDR3 is TGCGCCAGCAGCCTAACGGGTCTAGCGGGGGGTCTAAATGAGCAGTTCTTC. This gives the protein CASSLTGLAGGLNEQFF. The V and J genes are TRBV4-1 and TRBJ2-1; 11 bases line up with TRBD2. The V and J ends lost 4 bases and 7 bases, in that order; junction bases with no gene match: 12. Germline assignment: CDR1 MGHRA and CDR2 YSYEKL. This CDR3 has 17 amino acids.

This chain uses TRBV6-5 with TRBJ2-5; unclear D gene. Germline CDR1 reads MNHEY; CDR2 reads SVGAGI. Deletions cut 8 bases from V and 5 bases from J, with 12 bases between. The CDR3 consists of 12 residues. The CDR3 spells CASGVYSETQYF. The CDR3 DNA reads TGTGCCAGCGGAGTTTATTCTGAGACCCAGTACTTC.

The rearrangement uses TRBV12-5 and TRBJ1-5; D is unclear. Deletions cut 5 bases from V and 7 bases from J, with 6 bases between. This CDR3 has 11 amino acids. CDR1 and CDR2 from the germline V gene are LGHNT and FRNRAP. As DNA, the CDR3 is TGTGCTAGTGGTCAGACCCAGCCCCAGCATTTT. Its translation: CASGQTQPQHF.

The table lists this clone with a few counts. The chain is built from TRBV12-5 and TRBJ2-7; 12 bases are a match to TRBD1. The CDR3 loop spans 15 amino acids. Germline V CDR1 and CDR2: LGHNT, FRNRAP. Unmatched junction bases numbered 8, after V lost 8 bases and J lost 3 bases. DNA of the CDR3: TGTGCTAGTAGCATTGGGACAGGGGGCCTCTACGAGCAGTACTTC. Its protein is CASSIGTGGLYEQYF.

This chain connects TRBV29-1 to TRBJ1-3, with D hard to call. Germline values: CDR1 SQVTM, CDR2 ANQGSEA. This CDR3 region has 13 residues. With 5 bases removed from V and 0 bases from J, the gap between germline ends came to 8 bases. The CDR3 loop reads CSVMHISGNTIYF. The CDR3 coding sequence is TGCAGCGTTATGCACATCTCTGGAAACACCATATATTTT.

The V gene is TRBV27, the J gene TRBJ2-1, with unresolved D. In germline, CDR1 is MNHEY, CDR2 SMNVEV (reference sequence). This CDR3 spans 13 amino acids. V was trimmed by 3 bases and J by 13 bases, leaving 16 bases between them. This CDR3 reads CASSLSPGRQQFF. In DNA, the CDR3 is TGTGCCAGCAGTTTGTCCCCAGGACGGCAACAGTTCTTC.

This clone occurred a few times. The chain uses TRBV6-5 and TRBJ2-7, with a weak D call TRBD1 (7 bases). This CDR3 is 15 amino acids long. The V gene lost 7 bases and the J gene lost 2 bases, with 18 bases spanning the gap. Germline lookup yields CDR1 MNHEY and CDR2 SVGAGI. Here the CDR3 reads CASTPGQGGTYEQYF. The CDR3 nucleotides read TGTGCCAGCACTCCAGGCCAGGGGGGAACCTACGAGCAGTACTTC.

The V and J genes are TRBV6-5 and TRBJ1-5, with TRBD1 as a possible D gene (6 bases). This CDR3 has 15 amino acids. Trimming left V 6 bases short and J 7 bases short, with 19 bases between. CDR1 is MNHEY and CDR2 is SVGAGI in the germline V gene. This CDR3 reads CASSPRDRNEQPQHF. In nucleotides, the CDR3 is TGTGCCAGCAGCCCAAGAGACAGGAATGAACAGCCCCAGCATTTT.

Here the CDR3 reads CSVEGSSYEQYF. DNA for the CDR3: TGCAGCGTTGAAGGCAGCTCCTACGAGCAGTACTTC. The chain carries TRBV29-1 and TRBJ2-7; D is unclear. The V and J ends lost 1 base and 0 bases respectively, with 4 bases between them. The CDR3 runs 12 residues. Germline loops: CDR1 SQVTM, CDR2 ANQGSEA.

The CDR3 loop reads CASSEDTATNEKLFF. DNA of the CDR3: TGTGCCAGCAGCGAGGACACAGCAACTAATGAAAAACTGTTTTTT. This chain uses TRBV4-2 with TRBJ1-4; maybe TRBD1 (5 bases). Germline CDR1 is LGHNA and CDR2 is YNFKEQ. This CDR3 comprises 15 residues. V lost 5 bases, J lost 0 bases, and 10 bases lay in between.

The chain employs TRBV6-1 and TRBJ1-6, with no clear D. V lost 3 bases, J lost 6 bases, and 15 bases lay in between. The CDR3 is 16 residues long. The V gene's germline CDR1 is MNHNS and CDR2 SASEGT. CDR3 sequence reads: CASSDLTGRGNSPLHF. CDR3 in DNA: TGTGCCAGCAGTGATCTTACGGGAAGAGGTAATTCACCCCTCCACTTT.

The DNA of the CDR3 is TGTGCCACCAGCAGAGATTTCACGGTCAGCCAGCCCCAGCATTTT. Protein: CATSRDFTVSQPQHF. V is TRBV15 and J is TRBJ1-5; D uncertain. Germline CDR1 and CDR2: LNHNV and YYDKDF (reference sequence). The V and J ends lost 0 bases and 7 bases respectively, with 13 bases between them. The CDR3 length is 15 residues.

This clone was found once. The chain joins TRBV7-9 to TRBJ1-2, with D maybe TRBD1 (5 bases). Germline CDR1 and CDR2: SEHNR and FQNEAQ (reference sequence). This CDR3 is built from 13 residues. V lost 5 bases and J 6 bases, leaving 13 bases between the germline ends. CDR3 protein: CASSAPGLDGYTF. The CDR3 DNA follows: TGTGCCAGCAGCGCACCAGGGTTGGATGGCTACACCTTC.